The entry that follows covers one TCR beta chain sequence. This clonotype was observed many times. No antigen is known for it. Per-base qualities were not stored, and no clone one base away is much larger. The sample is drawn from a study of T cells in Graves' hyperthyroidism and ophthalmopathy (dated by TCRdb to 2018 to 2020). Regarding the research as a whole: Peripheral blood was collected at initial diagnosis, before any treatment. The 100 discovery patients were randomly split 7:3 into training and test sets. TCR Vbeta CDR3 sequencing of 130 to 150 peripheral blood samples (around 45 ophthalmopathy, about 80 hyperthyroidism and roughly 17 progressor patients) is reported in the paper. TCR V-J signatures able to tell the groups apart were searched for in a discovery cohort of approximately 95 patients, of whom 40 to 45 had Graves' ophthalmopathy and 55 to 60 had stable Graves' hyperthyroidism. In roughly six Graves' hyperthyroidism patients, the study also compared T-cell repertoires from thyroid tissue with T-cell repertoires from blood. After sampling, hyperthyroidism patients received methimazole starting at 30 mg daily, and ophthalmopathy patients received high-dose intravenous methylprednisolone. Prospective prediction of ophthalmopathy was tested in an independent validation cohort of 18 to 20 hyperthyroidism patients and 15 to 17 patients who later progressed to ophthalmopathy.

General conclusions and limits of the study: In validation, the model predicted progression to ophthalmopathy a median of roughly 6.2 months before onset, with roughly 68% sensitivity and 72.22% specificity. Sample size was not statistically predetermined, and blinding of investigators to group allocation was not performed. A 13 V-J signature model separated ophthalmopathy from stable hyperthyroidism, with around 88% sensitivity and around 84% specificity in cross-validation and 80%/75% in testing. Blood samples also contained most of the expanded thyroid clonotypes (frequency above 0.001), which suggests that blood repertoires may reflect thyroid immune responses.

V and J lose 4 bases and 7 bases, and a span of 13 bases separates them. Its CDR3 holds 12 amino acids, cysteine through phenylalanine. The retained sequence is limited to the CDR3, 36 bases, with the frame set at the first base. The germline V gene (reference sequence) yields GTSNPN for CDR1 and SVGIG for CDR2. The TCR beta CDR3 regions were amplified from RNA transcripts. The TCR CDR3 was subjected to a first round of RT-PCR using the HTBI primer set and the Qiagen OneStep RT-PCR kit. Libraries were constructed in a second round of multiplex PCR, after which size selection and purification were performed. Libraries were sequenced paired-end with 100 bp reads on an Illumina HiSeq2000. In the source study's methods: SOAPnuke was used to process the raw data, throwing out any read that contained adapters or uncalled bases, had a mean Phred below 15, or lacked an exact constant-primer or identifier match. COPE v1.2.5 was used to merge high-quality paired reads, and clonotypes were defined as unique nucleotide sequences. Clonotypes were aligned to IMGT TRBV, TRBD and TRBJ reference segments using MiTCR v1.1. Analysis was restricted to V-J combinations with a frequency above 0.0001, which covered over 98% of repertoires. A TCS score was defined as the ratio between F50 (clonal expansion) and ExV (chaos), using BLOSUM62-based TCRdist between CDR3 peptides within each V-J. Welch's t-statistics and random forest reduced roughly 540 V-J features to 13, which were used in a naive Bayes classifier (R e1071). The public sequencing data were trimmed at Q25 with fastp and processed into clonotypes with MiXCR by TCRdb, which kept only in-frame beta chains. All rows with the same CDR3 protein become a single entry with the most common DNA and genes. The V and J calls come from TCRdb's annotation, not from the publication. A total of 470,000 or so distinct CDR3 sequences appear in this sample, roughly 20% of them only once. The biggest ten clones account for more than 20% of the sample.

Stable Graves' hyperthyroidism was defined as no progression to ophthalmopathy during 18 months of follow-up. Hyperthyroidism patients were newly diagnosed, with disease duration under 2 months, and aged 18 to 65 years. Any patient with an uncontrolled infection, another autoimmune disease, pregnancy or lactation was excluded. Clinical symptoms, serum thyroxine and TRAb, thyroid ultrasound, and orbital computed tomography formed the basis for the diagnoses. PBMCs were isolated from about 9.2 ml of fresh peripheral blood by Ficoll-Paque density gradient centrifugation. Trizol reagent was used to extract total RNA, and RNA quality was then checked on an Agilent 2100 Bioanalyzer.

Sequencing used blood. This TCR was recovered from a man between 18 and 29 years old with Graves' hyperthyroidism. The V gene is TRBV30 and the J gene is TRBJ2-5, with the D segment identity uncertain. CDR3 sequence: CAWNLLGTTQYF. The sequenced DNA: TGTGCCTGGAACCTCTTGGGAACGACCCAGTACTTC.